This T cell receptor beta chain was found in a study of control samples from healthy donors and cancer patients (TCRdb year 2020). Based on the germline V gene, the CDR1 and CDR2 sequences are SGDLS and YYNGEE. The CDR3 contains 14 residues, cysteine and phenylalanine counted. Only CDR3 DNA is held: 42 bases, read in frame from base 1. V is cut back by 3 bases and J by 10 bases, with 8 bases in the junction unmatched. The library was generated by the immunoSEQ multiplex PCR assay. In TCRdb, the immuneACCESS table is reduced to in-frame sequences with V and J assigned. These tables do not hold every clone; where another copy was compared, an unresolved V gene accounts for under half, and the others remain unexplained. In all, the sample holds 120,000 or so clones, and just under 90% of those were seen once. The ten most abundant clones make up 9% to 13% of the sample. Remarks on this clone: Its antigen remains unidentified. No base qualities exist here, and no much larger clone lies one base off it.

The sample taken for sequencing was blood. In this chain, TRBV9 is recombined with TRBJ1-4, and TRBD1 aligns with 8 junction nucleotides. The sequence came from a young man in good health. In nucleotides, the sequence is TGTGCCAGCAGCGCTGACAGGGGAATGGGAAAACTGTTTTTT. Its translation is CASSADRGMGKLFF.